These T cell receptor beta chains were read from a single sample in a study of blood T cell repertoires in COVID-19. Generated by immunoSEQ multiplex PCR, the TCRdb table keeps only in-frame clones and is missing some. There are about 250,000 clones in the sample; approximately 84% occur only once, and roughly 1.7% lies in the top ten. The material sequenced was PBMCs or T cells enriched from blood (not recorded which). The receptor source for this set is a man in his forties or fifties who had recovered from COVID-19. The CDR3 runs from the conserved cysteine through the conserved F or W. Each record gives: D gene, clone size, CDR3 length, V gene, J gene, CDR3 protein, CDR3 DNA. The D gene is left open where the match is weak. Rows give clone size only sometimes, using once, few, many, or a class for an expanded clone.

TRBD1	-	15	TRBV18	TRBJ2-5	CASSPRDRGRETQYF	TGTGCCAGCTCGCCCCGGGACAGGGGCCGGGAGACCCAGTACTTC
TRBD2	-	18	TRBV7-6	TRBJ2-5	CASSELAGGPGAQETQYF	TGTGCCAGCAGCGAACTAGCGGGAGGGCCCGGAGCTCAAGAGACCCAGTACTTC
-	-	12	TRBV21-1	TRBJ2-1	CASSTASCEQFF	TGTGCCAGCAGCACGGCTAGTTGTGAGCAGTTCTTC
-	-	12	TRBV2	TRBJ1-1	CASIGGQIEAFF	TGTGCCAGCATCGGTGGGCAGATTGAAGCTTTCTTT
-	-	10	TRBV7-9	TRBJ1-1	CASSANGALF	TGTGCCAGCAGCGCTAATGGAGCGCTCTTT
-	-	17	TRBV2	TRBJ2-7	CASSLRQAALTTYEQYF	TGTGCCAGCAGTCTTAGACAGGCCGCACTTACTACCTACGAGCAGTACTTC
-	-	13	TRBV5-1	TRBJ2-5	CASRDNDQETQYF	TGCGCCAGCAGGGACAACGACCAAGAGACCCAGTACTTC
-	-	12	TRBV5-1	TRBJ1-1	CASSLTGTEAFF	TGCGCCAGCAGCTTGACAGGGACTGAAGCTTTCTTT
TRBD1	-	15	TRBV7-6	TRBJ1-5	CASSLSTGGTQPQHF	TGTGCCAGCAGCTTATCGACAGGGGGTACTCAGCCCCAGCATTTT
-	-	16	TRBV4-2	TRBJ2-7	CASSQDHQGPLYEQYF	TGTGCCAGCAGCCAAGATCATCAGGGGCCTCTTTACGAGCAGTACTTC
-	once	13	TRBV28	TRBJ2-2	CASTHRNTGELFF	TGTGCCAGCACACACCGGAACACCGGGGAGCTGTTTTTT
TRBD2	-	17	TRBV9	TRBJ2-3	CASSVHYLAGGPDTQYF	TGTGCCAGCAGCGTACACTATCTAGCGGGGGGGCCGGATACGCAGTATTTT
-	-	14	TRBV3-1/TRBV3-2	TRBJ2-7	CASSPSMGPYEQYF	TGTGCCAGCAGCCCGAGTATGGGCCCCTACGAGCAGTACTTC
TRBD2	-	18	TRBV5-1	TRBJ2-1	CASSLDGTSGSSYNEQFF	TGCGCCAGCAGCTTGGACGGGACTAGCGGGAGCTCCTACAATGAGCAGTTCTTC
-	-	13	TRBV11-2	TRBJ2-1	CASSLEVGVRPFF	TGTGCCAGCAGCTTAGAAGTCGGGGTCCGCCCATTCTTC
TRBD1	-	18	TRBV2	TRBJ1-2	CASIRSADRGLVSYGYIF	TGTGCCAGCATCAGATCCGCGGACAGGGGGCTGGTGTCCTATGGCTACATCTTC
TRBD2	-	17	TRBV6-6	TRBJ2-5	CASSPGITSGGQETQYF	TGTGCCAGCAGTCCAGGGATAACTAGCGGAGGCCAAGAGACCCAGTACTTC
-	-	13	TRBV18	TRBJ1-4	CASSPGGVEKLFF	TGTGCCAGCTCACCCGGGGGGGTCGAAAAACTGTTTTTT
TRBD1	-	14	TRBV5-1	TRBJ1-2	CASSLTGSGYGYTF	TGCGCCAGCAGCCTGACAGGGTCCGGCTATGGCTACACCTTC
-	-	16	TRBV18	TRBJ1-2	CASSPPVVSRRGGYTF	TGTGCCAGCTCACCACCGGTCGTTTCGCGAAGGGGAGGCTACACCTTC
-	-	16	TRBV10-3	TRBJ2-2	CATRNSGDRSGGELFF	TGTGCCACCCGCAACTCAGGAGACAGGAGCGGCGGGGAGCTGTTTTTT
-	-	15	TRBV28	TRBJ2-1	CASSPRRDNHNEQFF	TGTGCCAGCAGTCCTCGCCGGGACAACCACAATGAGCAGTTCTTC
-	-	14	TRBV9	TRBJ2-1	CASSVAGLYNEQFF	TGTGCCAGCAGCGTAGCAGGGCTTTACAATGAGCAGTTCTTC
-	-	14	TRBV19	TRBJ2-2	CASSPTGNTGELFF	TGTGCCAGTAGCCCGACAGGGAACACCGGGGAGCTGTTTTTT
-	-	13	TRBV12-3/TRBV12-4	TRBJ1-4	CASSGFPFRGLFF	TGTGCCAGCAGTGGGTTCCCTTTTAGGGGTCTGTTTTTT
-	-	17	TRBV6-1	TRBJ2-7	CAGSEGYWNRHSYEQYF	TGTGCCGGCAGTGAAGGGTATTGGAACAGACATTCCTACGAGCAGTACTTC
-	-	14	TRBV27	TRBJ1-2	CASSNGQGPSGYTF	TGTGCCAGCAGTAATGGACAAGGGCCAAGCGGCTACACCTTC
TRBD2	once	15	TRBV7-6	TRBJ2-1	CASSLTTSGYNEQFF	TGTGCCAGCAGCTTAACGACTAGCGGATACAATGAGCAGTTCTTC
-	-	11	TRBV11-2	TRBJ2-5	CASSLQETQYF	TGTGCCAGCAGCTTACAGGAGACCCAGTACTTC
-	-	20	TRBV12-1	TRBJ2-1	CASSFIIGGCLQSSYNEQFF	TGTGCCAGCAGCTTTATTATCGGCGGGTGCCTCCAAAGCTCCTACAATGAGCAGTTCTTC
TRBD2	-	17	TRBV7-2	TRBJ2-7	CASSLDGSGVSSYEQYF	TGTGCCAGCAGCTTAGATGGTAGCGGGGTCTCCTCCTACGAGCAGTACTTC
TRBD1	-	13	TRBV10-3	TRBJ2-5	CAIRRDSEETQYF	TGTGCCATCAGGAGGGACAGTGAAGAGACCCAGTACTTC
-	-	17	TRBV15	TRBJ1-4	CATSREGRSTTNEKLFF	TGTGCCACCAGCAGAGAGGGGAGAAGTACAACTAATGAAAAACTGTTTTTT
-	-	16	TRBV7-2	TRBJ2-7	CASSLASREPPYEQYF	TGTGCCAGCAGCTTAGCCTCTAGAGAACCACCCTACGAGCAGTACTTC
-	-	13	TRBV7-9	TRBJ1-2	CASSLDGNYGYTF	TGTGCCAGCTCCTTGGACGGGAACTATGGCTACACCTTC